The 8 T cell receptor beta chains below were found in one sample sequenced in a study of blood T cell repertoires in COVID-19. Produced via immunoSEQ multiplex PCR; TCRdb's table is partial and in-frame only. The sample has about 120,000 clones, about four fifths seen once; the top ten hold approximately 2.5%. Sequenced sample: peripheral blood. The receptors come from a man between 65 and 85 years old with acute or convalescent COVID-19.

This clone was counted a single time. The chain carries TRBV4-2 and TRBJ2-1, with 10 bases matching TRBD2. V lost 4 bases to trimming and J lost 6 bases; unmatched junction nucleotides: 9. There are 16 residues in the CDR3. The V gene's germline CDR1 is LGHNA and CDR2 YNFKEQ. CDR3: CASSRRGLAGVNEQFF. CDR3 DNA sequence: TGTGCCAGCAGCCGACGCGGTCTAGCGGGGGTCAATGAGCAGTTCTTC.

This clone came up a few times. The gene calls are TRBV2 and TRBJ2-7, with TRBD1 matching over 8 bases. CDR3 length equals 14 residues. With 4 bases clipped from V and 2 bases from J, the junction kept 4 bases outside the gene matches. CDR1 SNHLY and CDR2 FYNNEI come from the germline V gene. CDR3 amino acids: CASSGDRPAYEQYF. CDR3 in DNA: TGTGCCAGCAGTGGGGACAGGCCCGCCTACGAGCAGTACTTC.

The chain uses TRBV3-1 (or the pseudogene TRBV3-2) and TRBJ1-4, with D unclear. The germline V gene has CDR1 LGHDT and CDR2 YNNKEL (reference sequence). Trimming took 5 bases from V and 11 from J, leaving 21 bases between them. This CDR3 comprises 15 residues. Here the CDR3 reads CASSEGSSDRRKLFF. The CDR3 nucleotides read TGTGCCAGCAGCGAAGGGAGCTCCGACCGGCGGAAACTGTTTTTT.

This clone was detected once. The V call is TRBV6-5, the J call TRBJ2-1; 9 bases align to TRBD2. Trimming removed 6 bases from V and 5 bases from J; junction bases left unmatched: 8. The germline V gene encodes CDR1 MNHEY and CDR2 SVGAGI. This CDR3 contains 15 residues. The CDR3 protein is CASSVGTSFHNEQFF. CDR3 bases: TGTGCCAGCAGCGTAGGGACTAGCTTCCACAATGAGCAGTTCTTC.

The genes are TRBV7-2 and TRBJ1-2, with 7 nucleotides matching TRBD1. The J segment lost 6 bases and the V segment lost 1 base, leaving 5 bases of the junction unmatched. From germline, CDR1 is SGHTA and CDR2 FQGNSA. The CDR3 is 14 amino acids. CDR3 amino acids: CASSLDRGGDGYTF. DNA for the CDR3: TGTGCCAGCAGCTTAGACAGGGGTGGGGATGGCTACACCTTC.

The genes are TRBV3-1 (or the pseudogene TRBV3-2) and TRBJ2-1; 8 bases align to TRBD1. The ends lost 4 bases at V and 4 bases at J; junction bases unmatched: 6. Germline-derived CDR1 and CDR2 are LGHDT and YNNKEL (reference sequence). The CDR3 extends over 15 amino acids. The CDR3 reads CASSRSQGAYNEQFF. The CDR3 region has the DNA TGTGCCAGCAGCCGGTCCCAGGGGGCTTACAATGAGCAGTTCTTC.

In this sample, this clone turned up a few times. The chain uses TRBV20-1 and TRBJ1-2; 7 nucleotides match TRBD1. Germline-derived CDR1 and CDR2 are DFQATT and SNEGSKA (reference sequence). This CDR3 has 13 residues. V lost 3 bases and J lost 4; bases outside the gene matches: 5. CDR3: CSASPGTAYGYTF. CDR3 DNA: TGCAGTGCTAGTCCCGGGACAGCCTATGGCTACACCTTC.

This clone came up a few times. The chain has TRBV5-5 and TRBJ2-7, with 10 nucleotides matching TRBD1. Per the germline V gene, CDR1 is SGHKS and CDR2 is YYEKEE (reference sequence). The CDR3 spans 15 residues. The V gene end was trimmed by 0 bases and the J gene end by 7 bases; junction bases not matched to a gene: 7. The CDR3 region has the DNA TGTGCCAGCAGCTTGGTTCCGGGACAGGGGCGGGAGCAGTACTTC. This sequence encodes CASSLVPGQGREQYF. Full variable domain (rest looked up from reference TRBV5-5 and TRBJ2-7): DAGVTQSPTHLIKTRGQQVTLRCSPISGHKSVSWYQQVLGQGPQFIFQYYEKEERGRGNFPDRFSARQFPNYSSELNVNALLLGDSALYLCASSLVPGQGREQYFGPGTRLTVT.